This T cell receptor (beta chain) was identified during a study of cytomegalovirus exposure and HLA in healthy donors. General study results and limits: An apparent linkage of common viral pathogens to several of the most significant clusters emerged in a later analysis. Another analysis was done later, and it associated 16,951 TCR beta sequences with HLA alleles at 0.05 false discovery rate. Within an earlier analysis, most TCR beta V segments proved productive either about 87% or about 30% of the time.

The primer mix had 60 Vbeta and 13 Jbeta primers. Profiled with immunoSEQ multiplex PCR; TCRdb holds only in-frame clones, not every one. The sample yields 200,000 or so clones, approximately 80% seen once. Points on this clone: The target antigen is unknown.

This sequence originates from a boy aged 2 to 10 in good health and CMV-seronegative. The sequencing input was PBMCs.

The CDR3: CASSLDGGMNTEAFF. The DNA of the CDR3 is TGTGCCAGCAGCCTAGACGGGGGAATGAACACTGAAGCTTTCTTT. This chain links TRBV6-6 with TRBJ1-1, with TRBD1 as a possible D gene (5 bases). Germline CDR1 reads MNHNY; CDR2 reads SVGAGI (reference sequence). The CDR3 runs 15 residues. The V end lost 6 bases, the J end lost 0 bases, and 14 bases lay between the germline ends.